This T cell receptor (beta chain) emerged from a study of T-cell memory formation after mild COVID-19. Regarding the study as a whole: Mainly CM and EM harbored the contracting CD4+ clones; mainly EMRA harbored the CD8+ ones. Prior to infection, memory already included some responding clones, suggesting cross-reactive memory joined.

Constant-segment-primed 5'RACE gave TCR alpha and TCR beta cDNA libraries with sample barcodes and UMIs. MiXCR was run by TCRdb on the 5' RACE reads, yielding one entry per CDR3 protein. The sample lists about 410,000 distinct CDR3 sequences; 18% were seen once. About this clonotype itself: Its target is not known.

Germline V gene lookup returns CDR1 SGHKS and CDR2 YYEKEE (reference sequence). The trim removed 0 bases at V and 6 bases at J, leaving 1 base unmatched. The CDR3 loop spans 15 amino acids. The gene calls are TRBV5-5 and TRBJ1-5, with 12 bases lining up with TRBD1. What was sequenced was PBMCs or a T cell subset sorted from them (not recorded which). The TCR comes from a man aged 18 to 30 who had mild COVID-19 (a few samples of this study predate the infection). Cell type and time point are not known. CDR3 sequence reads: CASSLGGQGAQPQHF. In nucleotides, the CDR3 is TGTGCCAGCAGCTTGGGGGGACAGGGGGCTCAGCCCCAGCATTTT. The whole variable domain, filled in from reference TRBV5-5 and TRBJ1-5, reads DAGVTQSPTHLIKTRGQQVTLRCSPISGHKSVSWYQQVLGQGPQFIFQYYEKEERGRGNFPDRFSARQFPNYSSELNVNALLLGDSALYLCASSLGGQGAQPQHFGDGTRLSIL.